This TCR beta chain comes out of a study of T cells in women clearing cervical HPV infection. Regarding the study as a whole: Timing of associations relative to infection is unclear; T-cell subsets were not isolated. Controls had more TRBV6-7 (0.16%) than cases (about 0.11%). CIN3+ cases had significantly higher TCR richness than controls; evenness did not differ.

Measured with immunoSEQ multiplex PCR; TCRdb has only the in-frame clones, and not every one. The sample totals 20,000 to 25,000 clones. A note on this clone: The antigen is unknown. The read finishes 3 residues shy of the CDR3 end, and the germline J gene is used to complete it.

V lost 4 bases, J lost 5 bases, and 8 bases stayed unmatched. This CDR3 region has 14 residues. Germline V lookup: CDR1 DFQATT, CDR2 SNEGSKA (reference sequence). The clonotype originates from a woman between 18 and 75 years old with a cervical HPV16 infection that either progressed to CIN3+ or cleared (not recorded which). The material sequenced was blood buffy coat. V and J are TRBV20-1 and TRBJ2-5; 9 positions agree with TRBD2. CDR3 DNA (partial): TGCAGTGCTACCACCGGGACTAGCCGGGAGACC. This encodes CSATTGTSRET. Given in full, the CDR3 is CSATTGTSRETQYF.